The 9 T cell receptor beta chains below come from one sample, sequenced in a study of cytomegalovirus exposure and HLA in healthy donors. The PCR had 60 Vbeta and 13 Jbeta primers. Sequenced by immunoSEQ multiplex PCR; TCRdb stores in-frame clones only, minus some. The sample lists 95,000 to 110,000 clones; around 66% were seen once. The sample taken for sequencing was PBMCs. Receptors originate from a woman aged 45-59 years in good health and CMV-seronegative.

As regards this clone: This same CDR3 is encoded by further DNA sequences in the sample. The chain links TRBV5-1 to TRBJ1-4; D call uncertain. Germline CDR1 SGHRS, CDR2 YFSETQ. The CDR3 is 15 residues long. With 1 base removed from V and 0 bases from J, the gap between germline ends came to 7 bases. The CDR3 nucleotides read TGCGCCAGCAGCTTGTCAGGATCAACTAATGAAAAACTGTTTTTT. Translated, it gives CASSLSGSTNEKLFF.

V gene TRBV30 combines with J gene TRBJ1-3; 8 nucleotides align to TRBD1. The CDR3 runs to 17 residues. Per germline, CDR1 GTSNPN and CDR2 SVGIG (reference sequence). V trimming: 3 bases; J trimming: 0 bases; junction bases outside the gene matches: 10. In DNA, the CDR3 is TGTGCCTGGAGCGGCTCCGGGACAGGACACTCTGGAAACACCATATATTTT. Protein product: CAWSGSGTGHSGNTIYF.

This chain connects TRBV10-3 to TRBJ2-7, with D possibly being TRBD2 (5 bases). Trimming removed 0 bases from V and 2 bases from J, with 11 bases in between. Germline V lookup: CDR1 ENHRY, CDR2 SYGVKD. CDR3 length equals 15 residues. The chain's CDR3 is CAISESVARAYEQYF. Written as DNA, the CDR3 is TGTGCCATCAGTGAGTCGGTAGCGAGGGCCTACGAGCAGTACTTC.

The chain recombines TRBV7-2 with TRBJ2-2; 9 nucleotides line up with TRBD1. The germline V gene encodes CDR1 SGHTA and CDR2 FQGNSA. This CDR3 contains 16 residues. V was clipped by 1 base and J by 3 bases; unmatched bases: 3. The CDR3, as DNA: TGTGCCAGCAGCTTAGTCGGGACAGGGTACACCGGGGAGCTGTTTTTT. This codes for CASSLVGTGYTGELFF. The full variable domain, with the rest looked up from reference TRBV7-2 and TRBJ2-2, is GAGVSQSPSNKVTEKGKDVELRCDPISGHTALYWYRQSLGQGLEFLIYFQGNSAPDKSGLPSDRFSAERTGGSVSTLTIQRTQQEDSAVYLCASSLVGTGYTGELFFGEGSRLTVL.

This chain links TRBV7-2 with TRBJ2-1; 11 positions agree with TRBD2. The germline V gene encodes CDR1 SGHTA and CDR2 FQGNSA. This CDR3 region has 16 residues. V lost 5 bases, J lost 4 bases, and 7 bases stayed unmatched. The CDR3 here is CASSATGLAEYNEQFF. CDR3 coding DNA: TGTGCCAGCAGCGCGACGGGACTAGCGGAATACAATGAGCAGTTCTTC.

The chain recombines TRBV7-8 with TRBJ2-3, with D hard to call. In germline, CDR1 is SGHVS, CDR2 FQNEAQ. The V and J ends lost 5 bases and 0 bases respectively, with 15 bases between them. CDR3 length: 16 residues. CDR3 region: CASSGRLLPSTDTQYF. CDR3 in DNA: TGTGCCAGCAGCGGCCGACTGCTCCCTAGCACAGATACGCAGTATTTT.

This chain joins TRBV15 and TRBJ2-1; D is unclear. CDR3 length: 16 residues. CDR1 is LNHNV, CDR2 YYDKDF, per germline (reference sequence). Trimming cost V 0 bases and J 8 bases, with 17 bases left between them. The CDR3 protein is CATSRDFLVGLDEQFF. CDR3 sequence (DNA): TGTGCCACCAGCAGAGATTTTCTAGTTGGGTTAGATGAGCAGTTCTTC.

This clone was seen only once. The chain employs TRBV6-5 and TRBJ2-2, with 13 bases matching TRBD2. The V segment lost 6 bases and the J segment 6 bases; nucleotides outside the gene matches: 4. The CDR3 covers 15 residues. CDR1 and CDR2 from the germline V gene are MNHEY and SVGAGI. CDR3 coding DNA: TGTGCCAGCAGCCGAACTAGCGGGGGGGCCGGGGAGCTGTTTTTT. Amino acid sequence: CASSRTSGGAGELFF.

V usage is TRBV14 and J usage is TRBJ2-1, with 7 bases that match TRBD2. The CDR3 spans 16 residues. With 4 bases clipped from V and 4 bases from J, the junction kept 10 bases outside the gene matches. In germline, CDR1 is SGHDN, CDR2 FVKESK. The CDR3 region is CASSRFRDYIYNEQFF. CDR3 DNA: TGTGCCAGCAGCCGGTTTCGGGACTACATTTACAATGAGCAGTTCTTC.